Below, 12 T cell receptor beta chains from the same sample are listed, as sequenced in a study of cytomegalovirus exposure and HLA in healthy donors. Only in-frame clones appear in the TCRdb table, and some are missing; sequencing was by immunoSEQ multiplex PCR. Among roughly 80,000 clones listed, approximately 94% were seen once. The sequenced sample was PBMCs. These receptors all stem from a young woman in good health and CMV-seropositive.

The chain employs TRBV29-1 and TRBJ1-1, with 7 bases lining up with TRBD1. CDR1 SQVTM and CDR2 ANQGSEA come from the germline V gene. CDR3 size: 12 residues. Germline trimming cut 6 bases from V and 0 bases from J; bases unmatched to any gene: 1. CDR3 in amino acids: CSVGQLNTEAFF. CDR3 nucleotide sequence: TGCAGCGTGGGACAGCTGAACACTGAAGCTTTCTTT.

The rearrangement links TRBV11-2 to TRBJ2-6; TRBD1 matches 8 bases. Germline CDR1 SGHAT, CDR2 FQNNGV. The V gene end was trimmed by 6 bases and the J gene end by 4 bases; junction bases not matched to a gene: 8. CDR3 length equals 16 residues. This CDR3 is CASRSRGPEGANVLTF. CDR3 nucleotides: TGTGCCAGCAGATCCAGGGGGCCGGAGGGGGCCAACGTCCTGACTTTC.

J is TRBJ2-3 and V is TRBV19; a weak D match, TRBD2 (5 bases). The CDR3 is made up of 13 amino acids. The germline CDR1 and CDR2 sequences are LNHDA and SQIVND (reference sequence). Trimming removed 10 bases at V and 1 base at J, with 12 bases between. The CDR3 here is CATRNGGTDTQYF. CDR3 bases: TGTGCCACGAGGAACGGGGGCACAGATACGCAGTATTTT. Full variable domain (rest looked up from reference TRBV19 and TRBJ2-3): DGGITQSPKYLFRKEGQNVTLSCEQNLNHDAMYWYRQDPGQGLRLIYYSQIVNDFQKGDIAEGYSVSREKKESFPLTVTSAQKNPTAFYLCATRNGGTDTQYFGPGTRLTVL.

The chain recombines TRBV11-2 with TRBJ1-4, with D perhaps TRBD1 (6 bases). Germline CDR1 SGHAT, CDR2 FQNNGV. With 5 bases removed from V and 8 bases from J, the gap between germline ends came to 18 bases. CDR3 length equals 15 residues. The CDR3 DNA reads TGTGCCAGCAGCAACTTACGGGACATAAAGGAAAAACTGTTTTTT. Translation: CASSNLRDIKEKLFF. The full variable domain, completed using reference TRBV11-2 and TRBJ1-4, is EAGVAQSPRYKIIEKRQSVAFWCNPISGHATLYWYQQILGQGPKLLIQFQNNGVVDDSQLPKDRFSAERLKGVDSTLKIQPAKLEDSAVYLCASSNLRDIKEKLFFGSGTQLSVL.

J is TRBJ2-1 and V is TRBV15, with TRBD1 matching 9 bases. CDR3 length: 17 amino acids. Trimming cost V 3 bases and J 4 bases; bases outside gene matches: 10. Looked up from germline, CDR1 is LNHNV and CDR2 is YYDKDF (reference sequence). DNA for the CDR3: TGTGCCACCAGCAGCGACTCCGGGACAGGGTATTACAATGAGCAGTTCTTC. Translation gives CATSSDSGTGYYNEQFF.

The genes are TRBV7-2 and TRBJ2-6; a weak D match, TRBD1 (6 bases). The CDR3 runs 17 residues. V was clipped by 1 base and J by 0 bases, with 10 bases between them. The V gene's germline CDR1 is SGHTA and CDR2 FQGNSA. In DNA, the CDR3 is TGTGCCAGCAGCTTAGGACAGGTAGACTCTGGGGCCAACGTCCTGACTTTC. Amino acid sequence: CASSLGQVDSGANVLTF.

This chain links TRBV9 with TRBJ1-1; D gene unclear. This CDR3 has 13 residues. V was pared by 0 bases and J by 11 bases, with 14 bases between. CDR1 is SGDLS, CDR2 YYNGEE, per germline. CDR3 region: CASSVEFEGGAFF. For the CDR3, the DNA is TGTGCCAGCAGCGTAGAATTTGAAGGAGGGGCTTTCTTT.

This chain connects TRBV9 to TRBJ1-1; the match to TRBD1 covers 10 bases. CDR1 SGDLS and CDR2 YYNGEE come from the germline V gene. V lost 0 bases, J lost 4 bases, and 9 bases stayed unmatched. The CDR3 spans 17 residues. The CDR3 loop reads CASSVGGQGKGSTEAFF. The DNA of the CDR3 is TGTGCCAGCAGCGTAGGGGGACAGGGGAAGGGTAGCACTGAAGCTTTCTTT.

Details on this clone: At one end the junction does not follow the germline gene, possibly because of a read error. The chain couples TRBV25-1 to TRBJ2-7, with 10 bases identical to TRBD2. In germline, CDR1 is MGHDK, CDR2 SYGVNS. The CDR3 has 14 residues. Here the CDR3 reads CASSDKASGGPKHF. Written as DNA, the CDR3 is TGTGCCAGCAGTGATAAGGCTAGCGGGGGTCCCAAGCACTTC.

J is TRBJ1-3 and V is TRBV4-3; 7 bases line up with TRBD1. V lost 1 base to trimming and J lost 2 bases; unmatched junction nucleotides: 5. CDR3 length: 16 residues. The V gene's germline CDR1 is LGHNA and CDR2 YSLEER. The CDR3 nucleotides read TGCGCCAGCAGCCAAGTACCTCAGGGGGCTGGAAACACCATATATTTT. Translation gives CASSQVPQGAGNTIYF.

The rearrangement links TRBV5-4 to TRBJ1-2, with 7 bases matching TRBD1. This CDR3 is 16 amino acids long. Germline CDR1 reads SGHNT; CDR2 reads YYREEE (reference sequence). The junction had 13 bases not matched to a gene; V was cut back by 0 bases and J by 8 bases. For the CDR3, the DNA is TGTGCCAGCAGCTTGGCCGTAGGGGGCGTTGCAAGGGGCTACACCTTC. The encoded protein is CASSLAVGGVARGYTF.

The chain is built from TRBV5-1 and TRBJ1-1, with 12 bases identical to TRBD1. The germline gives CDR1 SGHRS, CDR2 YFSETQ. CDR3 length: 17 residues. V trimming: 0 bases; J trimming: 2 bases; junction bases outside the gene matches: 5. The CDR3 region is CASSLVPGTGGNTEAFF. For the CDR3, the DNA is TGCGCCAGCAGCTTGGTACCCGGGACAGGGGGCAACACTGAAGCTTTCTTT.